This TCR beta chain was documented in a study of response to subunit inactivated influenza vaccine. This clonotype was recorded a few times. The antigen remains unidentified. TCRdb reprocessed the RT-PCR reads with MiXCR, giving one entry per CDR3 protein. This table has 300,000 to 350,000 distinct CDR3 sequences, approximately 23% appearing once. Findings of the study overall: With each seasonal influenza vaccination, the authors suggested, few new T cells are recruited.

The V gene's germline CDR1 is WNHNN and CDR2 SYGVQD (reference sequence). Trimming removed 6 bases from V and 1 base from J, with 12 bases in between. The CDR3 is 15 residues long. The sample in question was PBMCs from blood, obtained around 22 months after vaccination. This sequence joins TRBV10-1 and TRBJ2-2, with D tentatively TRBD2 (6 bases). The sequence was obtained from a man in his fifties or sixties who received an inactivated influenza vaccine. This CDR3 is CASRSGTENTGELFF. The CDR3 DNA is TGCGCCAGCAGGTCCGGGACTGAGAACACCGGGGAGCTGTTTTTT.